The 30 T cell receptor beta chains listed next were all sequenced from one sample in a study of cytomegalovirus exposure and HLA in healthy donors. This PCR relied on a set of 60 Vbeta primers and 13 Jbeta primers. Method: immunoSEQ multiplex PCR; TCRdb's copy keeps in-frame clones and lacks some. The repertoire holds about 57,000 clones, with 83% as singletons. The sequencing input was PBMCs. All receptors come from a man in his thirties or forties in good health and CMV-seronegative.

The chain couples TRBV30 to TRBJ2-2, with 11 nucleotides matching TRBD1. V lost 0 bases, J lost 5 bases, and 5 bases stayed unmatched. CDR1 is GTSNPN and CDR2 is SVGIG in the germline V gene (reference sequence). The CDR3 has 16 residues. This CDR3 reads CAWSVVGQGGTGELFF. The DNA of the CDR3 is TGTGCCTGGAGTGTAGTGGGACAGGGGGGGACCGGGGAGCTGTTTTTT.

This clone was recorded only once. The genes are TRBV7-9 and TRBJ1-3; D gene uncertain. The germline gives CDR1 SEHNR, CDR2 FQNEAQ (reference sequence). The V gene lost 1 base and the J gene lost 0 bases, with 10 bases spanning the gap. The CDR3 has 16 residues. As DNA, the CDR3 is TGTGCCAGCAGCTTAGAGCCAGGCCACTCTGGAAACACCATATATTTT. Amino acids: CASSLEPGHSGNTIYF.

In its sample, this clone was seen once. This chain links TRBV7-9 with TRBJ1-2; no clear D. This CDR3 has 14 residues. Per germline, CDR1 SEHNR and CDR2 FQNEAQ (reference sequence). Between the trimmed V and J ends, which lost 0 bases and 3 bases, there was a span of 8 bases. CDR3 sequence (DNA): TGTGCCAGCAGCTTAGCCCCAGGCGACTATGGCTACACCTTC. This sequence encodes CASSLAPGDYGYTF. The full variable domain, completed using reference TRBV7-9 and TRBJ1-2, is DTGVSQNPRHKITKRGQNVTFRCDPISEHNRLYWYRQTLGQGPEFLTYFQNEAQLEKSRLLSDRFSAERPKGSFSTLEIQRTEQGDSAMYLCASSLAPGDYGYTFGSGTRLTVV.

This clone showed up just a few times. In the same sample, other DNA sequences code for this CDR3. The chain is built from TRBV6-6 and TRBJ2-7; no reliable D call. Germline CDR1 MNHNY, CDR2 SVGAGI (reference sequence). Trimming cost V 2 bases and J 2 bases, with 7 bases left between them. The CDR3 is made up of 13 amino acids. CDR3 sequence reads: CASSYELTYEQYF. CDR3 in DNA: TGTGCCAGCAGTTACGAGCTGACCTACGAGCAGTACTTC.

The chain employs TRBV19 and TRBJ2-7; tentative D call: TRBD2 (6 bases). The V gene lost 0 bases and the J gene lost 3 bases, with 12 bases spanning the gap. The CDR3 totals 15 residues. The germline gives CDR1 LNHDA, CDR2 SQIVND (reference sequence). The CDR3 DNA follows: TGTGCCAGTAGTATAGATGGACTAAACTACTACGAGCAGTACTTC. The encoded protein is CASSIDGLNYYEQYF. Variable domain in full (rest from reference TRBV19 and TRBJ2-7): DGGITQSPKYLFRKEGQNVTLSCEQNLNHDAMYWYRQDPGQGLRLIYYSQIVNDFQKGDIAEGYSVSREKKESFPLTVTSAQKNPTAFYLCASSIDGLNYYEQYFGPGTRLTVT.

The chain combines TRBV10-3 with TRBJ2-7, with unresolved D. Trimming took 0 bases from V and 6 from J, leaving 3 bases between them. This CDR3 is 11 amino acids long. Germline values: CDR1 ENHRY, CDR2 SYGVKD. CDR3 loop: CAISESAEQYF. The CDR3 DNA reads as TGTGCCATCAGTGAGTCGGCCGAGCAGTACTTC.

This clone has at least ten counts. Different DNA sequences within this sample yield the same CDR3. The V and J genes are TRBV25-1 and TRBJ2-7, with D possibly matching TRBD2 (6 bases). This CDR3 has 15 residues. Trimming cost V 11 bases and J 4 bases, with 24 bases left between them. The germline CDR1 and CDR2 sequences are MGHDK and SYGVNS. The DNA for the CDR3 is TGTGCCCCCGGCCACCCCCTAGCGAGCCGTTACGAGCAGTACTTC. Translation: CAPGHPLASRYEQYF.

This clone was recorded a few times. The chain has TRBV6-5 and TRBJ1-1, with D possibly matching TRBD1 (6 bases). The CDR3 runs to 13 residues. Trimming shortened V by 7 bases and J by 3 bases, and 12 bases separated the two germline ends. Germline-derived CDR1 and CDR2 are MNHEY and SVGAGI. CDR3 residues: CASTPTGHTEAFF. CDR3 nucleotides: TGTGCCAGCACCCCGACAGGACACACTGAAGCTTTCTTT.

The chain links TRBV10-3 to TRBJ2-3; 11 bases map to TRBD2. The germline V gene encodes CDR1 ENHRY and CDR2 SYGVKD. V lost 1 base, J lost 0 bases, and 3 bases stayed unmatched. The CDR3 contains 17 residues. The CDR3 DNA reads as TGTGCCATCAGTGAGTTGACTAGCGGGGCCAGCACAGATACGCAGTATTTT. Translated, it gives CAISELTSGASTDTQYF.

The rearrangement uses TRBV19 and TRBJ1-4; 10 nucleotides line up with TRBD1. Germline CDR1 is LNHDA and CDR2 is SQIVND (reference sequence). The CDR3 loop spans 14 amino acids. J was trimmed by 8 bases and V by 6 bases; bases with no gene match: 6. The CDR3: CASRSDRGREKLFF. The CDR3 bases are TGTGCCAGTAGATCTGACAGGGGGCGCGAAAAACTGTTTTTT. The full variable domain, in which reference TRBV19 and TRBJ1-4 provide the parts outside the CDR3, is DGGITQSPKYLFRKEGQNVTLSCEQNLNHDAMYWYRQDPGQGLRLIYYSQIVNDFQKGDIAEGYSVSREKKESFPLTVTSAQKNPTAFYLCASRSDRGREKLFFGSGTQLSVL.

This clone was recorded a few times. The rearrangement joins TRBV6-6 to TRBJ1-5, with 7 bases matching TRBD1. This CDR3 contains 16 residues. Unmatched junction bases numbered 4, after V lost 0 bases and J lost 2 bases. From germline, CDR1 is MNHNY and CDR2 SVGAGI (reference sequence). Here the CDR3 reads CASSYSDRVGNQPQHF. CDR3 nucleotides: TGTGCCAGCAGTTACTCCGACAGGGTTGGCAATCAGCCCCAGCATTTT.

This clone appeared once. The chain uses TRBV5-4 and TRBJ1-4; 8 bases map to TRBD1. The V segment lost 0 bases and the J segment 7 bases; nucleotides outside the gene matches: 5. This CDR3 is built from 15 residues. Germline-derived CDR1 and CDR2 are SGHNT and YYREEE (reference sequence). CDR3 nucleotides: TGTGCCAGCAGCTTGGCCGCCAGGGGGCTTGAAAAACTGTTTTTT. This encodes CASSLAARGLEKLFF.

The chain carries TRBV19 and TRBJ2-1; 7 nucleotides agree with TRBD2. Trimming took 2 bases from V and 2 from J; bases not matched to a gene: 6. The germline CDR1 and CDR2 sequences are LNHDA and SQIVND (reference sequence). The CDR3 has 16 amino acids. The CDR3 spells CASSIRPSGTYNEQFF. The CDR3 coding sequence is TGTGCCAGTAGTATAAGACCGAGCGGGACCTACAATGAGCAGTTCTTC.

This chain joins TRBV7-9 and TRBJ2-3; D possibly corresponds to TRBD2 (5 bases). The CDR3 loop spans 12 amino acids. Germline V gene lookup returns CDR1 SEHNR and CDR2 FQNEAQ (reference sequence). Trimming left V 7 bases short and J 5 bases short, with 10 bases between. CDR3 in DNA: TGTGCCAGCACCCCTGAGGGAGATACGCAGTATTTT. Its protein product is CASTPEGDTQYF.

This clone has just one count. The chain uses TRBV7-2 and TRBJ2-7; 7 positions match TRBD1. Germline CDR1 reads SGHTA; CDR2 reads FQGNSA. Germline trimming cut 10 bases from V and 3 bases from J; bases unmatched to any gene: 6. This CDR3 spans 12 amino acids. DNA for the CDR3: TGTGCCACCGGGACAGAGCACTACGAGCAGTACTTC. It yields the protein CATGTEHYEQYF. The full variable domain, rest sourced from reference TRBV7-2 and TRBJ2-7, is GAGVSQSPSNKVTEKGKDVELRCDPISGHTALYWYRQSLGQGLEFLIYFQGNSAPDKSGLPSDRFSAERTGGSVSTLTIQRTQQEDSAVYLCATGTEHYEQYFGPGTRLTVT.

The chain carries TRBV6-4 and TRBJ2-2, with 8 nucleotides matching TRBD2. V was clipped by 5 bases and J by 6 bases; unmatched bases: 8. Germline lookup yields CDR1 MRHNA and CDR2 SNTAGT. The CDR3 loop spans 15 amino acids. CDR3 sequence: CASSTSPGGAGELFF. The CDR3 nucleotides are TGTGCCAGCAGTACCAGCCCCGGGGGGGCCGGGGAGCTGTTTTTT.

V gene TRBV19 combines with J gene TRBJ2-3, with D possibly matching TRBD2 (6 bases). CDR1 is LNHDA and CDR2 is SQIVND in the germline V gene (reference sequence). The CDR3 is 15 amino acids. Trimming stripped 10 bases from V and 1 base from J, with 18 bases between. CDR3 DNA: TGTGCCACCTCGGGAGCAGGGCCGGGCACAGATACGCAGTATTTT. It specifies CATSGAGPGTDTQYF. Full variable domain (outside the CDR3, taken from reference TRBV19 and TRBJ2-3): DGGITQSPKYLFRKEGQNVTLSCEQNLNHDAMYWYRQDPGQGLRLIYYSQIVNDFQKGDIAEGYSVSREKKESFPLTVTSAQKNPTAFYLCATSGAGPGTDTQYFGPGTRLTVL.

The genes are TRBV2 and TRBJ2-3; 11 nucleotides match TRBD1. Germline trimming cut 6 bases from V and 6 bases from J; bases unmatched to any gene: 8. Germline-derived CDR1 and CDR2 are SNHLY and FYNNEI. CDR3 size: 15 residues. This CDR3 is CASSHGQGATDTQYF. The CDR3 DNA is TGTGCCAGCAGCCACGGACAGGGGGCGACTGATACGCAGTATTTT.

The CDR3 DNA reads as TGTGCCAGCAGCAAAGGAGCCGGCTACACCTTC. It encodes CASSKGAGYTF. The chain uses TRBV21-1 and TRBJ1-2. TRBV21-1 is recorded as a pseudogene. CDR3 size: 11 residues.

V usage is TRBV19 and J usage is TRBJ2-7; 9 bases line up with TRBD1. V lost 2 bases and J lost 5; bases outside the gene matches: 7. Germline V lookup: CDR1 LNHDA, CDR2 SQIVND (reference sequence). The length of the CDR3 is 15 residues. The CDR3 nucleotides are TGTGCCAGTAGTATAACCTCGACAGGGGGGGACGAGCAGTACTTC. Residues: CASSITSTGGDEQYF.

The chain joins TRBV6-5 to TRBJ1-4; no reliable D call. Germline V gene lookup returns CDR1 MNHEY and CDR2 SVGAGI. V lost 7 bases to trimming and J lost 4 bases, with 16 bases between them. The CDR3 runs 15 residues. The chain's CDR3 is CASTLTYRSNEKLFF. The CDR3 coding sequence is TGTGCCAGCACTCTTACATATCGGAGTAATGAAAAACTGTTTTTT.

This clone was observed once. J is TRBJ1-1 and V is TRBV5-1; 10 positions agree with TRBD1. The CDR3 totals 15 residues. Germline assignment: CDR1 SGHRS and CDR2 YFSETQ. V lost 3 bases and J lost 1; bases outside the gene matches: 3. The CDR3 nucleotides read TGCGCCAGCAGCTCGGGACAGGGGAGGAACACTGAAGCTTTCTTT. Protein: CASSSGQGRNTEAFF.

A word on this clone: This sample includes further DNA sequences coding for the same CDR3. The rearrangement uses TRBV7-2 and TRBJ1-4; 10 bases are a match to TRBD1. Per germline, CDR1 SGHTA and CDR2 FQGNSA. The CDR3 extends over 13 amino acids. V shed 3 bases and J 8 bases; nucleotides not matched to a gene: 0. The CDR3: CASSLDRGEKLFF. CDR3 DNA sequence: TGTGCCAGCAGCTTGGACAGGGGGGAAAAACTGTTTTTT.

V and J are TRBV10-2 and TRBJ2-5, with D possibly TRBD1 on 6 matching bases. V was cut by 2 bases and J by 5 bases, with 15 bases left in between. The germline CDR1 and CDR2 sequences are WSHSY and SAAADI. This CDR3 comprises 15 residues. CDR3 region: CASSETRTAMETQYF. The DNA of the CDR3 is TGCGCCAGCAGTGAGACCAGGACAGCTATGGAGACCCAGTACTTC.

The genes are TRBV19 and TRBJ1-2; 8 bases map to TRBD1. Per the germline V gene, CDR1 is LNHDA and CDR2 is SQIVND (reference sequence). The junction had 8 bases not matched to a gene; V was cut back by 10 bases and J by 4 bases. The CDR3 contains 13 residues. CDR3 in DNA: TGTGCCACCTCCAGGGGGCCAATCTATGGCTACACCTTC. Its translation: CATSRGPIYGYTF.

The chain uses TRBV29-1 and TRBJ2-1, with TRBD1 as a possible D gene (6 bases). Germline values: CDR1 SQVTM, CDR2 ANQGSEA. This CDR3 contains 14 residues. V lost 3 bases and J lost 5, with 14 bases in between. CDR3 amino acids: CSVEPRGVHNEQFF. In DNA, the CDR3 is TGCAGCGTTGAGCCCAGGGGTGTCCACAATGAGCAGTTCTTC.

The chain uses TRBV7-2 and TRBJ2-1; 10 bases are shared with TRBD2. Germline assignment: CDR1 SGHTA and CDR2 FQGNSA. V trimming: 1 base; J trimming: 12 bases; junction bases outside the gene matches: 12. This CDR3 spans 16 amino acids. CDR3 sequence: CASSLGGSGRGRGQFF. In DNA form, the CDR3 reads TGTGCCAGCAGCTTAGGGGGGAGCGGGAGGGGAAGGGGGCAGTTCTTC.

The genes are TRBV6-5 and TRBJ1-6; D perhaps matches TRBD1 (6 bases). CDR3 length: 14 residues. Trimming pared 8 bases from V and 7 bases from J, leaving 15 bases between. Germline lookup yields CDR1 MNHEY and CDR2 SVGAGI. DNA of the CDR3: TGTGCCAGCGGAATCAGGGGAAGAAATTCACCCCTCCACTTT. Translating gives CASGIRGRNSPLHF.

The chain has TRBV4-3 and TRBJ1-6, with 7 positions matching TRBD1. CDR3 length: 15 amino acids. Germline V CDR1 and CDR2: LGHNA, YSLEER. V shed 0 bases, J shed 7 bases, and the junction held 3 bases outside the gene matches. The CDR3 DNA reads TGCGCCAGCAGCCAAGATGGGACAGTGAATTCACCCCTCCACTTT. Translation gives CASSQDGTVNSPLHF.

V usage is TRBV29-1 and J usage is TRBJ1-1; 10 positions match TRBD1. The CDR3 is 13 amino acids. V gave up 7 bases and J gave up 3 bases; unmatched junction bases: 5. In germline, CDR1 is SQVTM, CDR2 ANQGSEA. The CDR3 DNA sequence: TGCAGCGCTCGGGACAGGGGCGACACTGAAGCTTTCTTT. Translation gives CSARDRGDTEAFF.